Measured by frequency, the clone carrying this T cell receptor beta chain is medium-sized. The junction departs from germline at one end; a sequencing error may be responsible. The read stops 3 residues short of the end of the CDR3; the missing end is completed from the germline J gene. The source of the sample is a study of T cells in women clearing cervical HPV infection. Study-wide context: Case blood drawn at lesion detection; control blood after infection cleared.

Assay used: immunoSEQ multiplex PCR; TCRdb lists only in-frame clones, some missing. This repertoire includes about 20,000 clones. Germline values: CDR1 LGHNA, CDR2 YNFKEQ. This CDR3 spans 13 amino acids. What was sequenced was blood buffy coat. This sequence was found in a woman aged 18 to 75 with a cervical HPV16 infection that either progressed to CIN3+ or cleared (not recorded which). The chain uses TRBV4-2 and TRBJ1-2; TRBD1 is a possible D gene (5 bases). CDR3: CASAREGNYGYTF. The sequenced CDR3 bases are TGCGCCAGCGCCAGGGAGGGAAACTATGGC.